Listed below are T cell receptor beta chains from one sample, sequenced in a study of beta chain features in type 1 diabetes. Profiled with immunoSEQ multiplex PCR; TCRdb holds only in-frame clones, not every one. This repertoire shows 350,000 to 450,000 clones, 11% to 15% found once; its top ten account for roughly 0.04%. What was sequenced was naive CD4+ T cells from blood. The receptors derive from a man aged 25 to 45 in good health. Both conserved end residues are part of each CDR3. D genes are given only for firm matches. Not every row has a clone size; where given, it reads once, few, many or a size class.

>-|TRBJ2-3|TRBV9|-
TGTGCCAGCAGCGTAAGGACTATCACAGATACGCAGTATTTT
CASSVRTITDTQYF
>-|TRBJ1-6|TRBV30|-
TGTGCCTGGAGTCGTGGTTGGGAGCGGAATAATTCACCCCTCCACTTT
CAWSRGWERNNSPLHF
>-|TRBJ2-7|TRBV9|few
TGTGCCAGCAGCGTAGCCCCGGACAGAACCTACGAGCAGTACTTC
CASSVAPDRTYEQYF
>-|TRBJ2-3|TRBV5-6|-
TGTGCCAGCAGCTTGGTGGGGCCAACGCAGTATTTT
CASSLVGPTQYF
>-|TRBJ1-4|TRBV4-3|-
TGCGCCAGCAGCCCAGGGGTCGGGACGGGAAATGAAAAACTGTTTTTT
CASSPGVGTGNEKLFF
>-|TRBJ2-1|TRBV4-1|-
TGCGCCAGCAGCCAAATGTTCCGGCGTAGAGAGCAGTTCTTC
CASSQMFRRREQFF
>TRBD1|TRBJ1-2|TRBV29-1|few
TGCAGCGTGATGCATGGGACAGCCAACTTC
CSVMHGTANF
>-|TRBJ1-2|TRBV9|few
TGTGCCAGCAGCGTAGAAACAGGGAATGGCTACACCTTC
CASSVETGNGYTF
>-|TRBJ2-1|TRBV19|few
TGTGCCAGTAGGACCGTCGGAGTCGGCTCCTACAATGAGCAGTTCTTC
CASRTVGVGSYNEQFF
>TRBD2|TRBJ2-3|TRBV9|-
TGTGCCAGGGAGGCGGGGCAGCCGGGACTAGCGGACACAGATACGCAGTATTTT
CAREAGQPGLADTDTQYF
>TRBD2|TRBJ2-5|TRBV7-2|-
TGTGCCAGCAGCTTAGGTTTGAGCGGGGGGGTCCAAGAGACCCAGTACTTC
CASSLGLSGGVQETQYF
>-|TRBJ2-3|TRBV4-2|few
TGTGCCAGCAGCCAAGCCCGCCGCGCTAGCGGCACAGATACGCAGTATTTT
CASSQARRASGTDTQYF
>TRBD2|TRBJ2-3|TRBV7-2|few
TGTGCCAGCAGCCGACGGGGTAGCGGGAGGGCCGACCCAGATACGCAGTATTTT
CASSRRGSGRADPDTQYF
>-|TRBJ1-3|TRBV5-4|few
TGTGCCAGCTCAAAACCGAGCTCTGGAAACACCATATATTTT
CASSKPSSGNTIYF
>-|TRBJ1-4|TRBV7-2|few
TGTGCCAGCAGCTTAGTGGAGCTGCCACCTCAAATTTTT
CASSLVELPPQIF
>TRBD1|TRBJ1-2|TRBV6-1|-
TGTGCCAGCAGTACCGGGACAGGGGTTTATGGCTACACCTTC
CASSTGTGVYGYTF
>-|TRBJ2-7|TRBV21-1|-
TGTGCCAGCAGCAACGAACAGGATGCGGATACCTACGAGCAGTACTTC
CASSNEQDADTYEQYF
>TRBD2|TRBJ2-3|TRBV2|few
TGTGCCACCGGGGAGGGGACGGGCACAGATACGCAGTATTTT
CATGEGTGTDTQYF
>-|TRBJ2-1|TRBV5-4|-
TGTGCCAGCAGCTCTGAACTAGAGGTCTACAATGAGCAGTTCTTC
CASSSELEVYNEQFF
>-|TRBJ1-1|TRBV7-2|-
TGTGCCAGCAGCTTAGAAGGCCGAGGTGTCGAAGCTTTCTTT
CASSLEGRGVEAFF
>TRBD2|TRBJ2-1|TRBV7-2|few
TGTGCCAGCAGCCGCCCCACTAGCGGGGGCTACAATGAGCAGTTCTTC
CASSRPTSGGYNEQFF
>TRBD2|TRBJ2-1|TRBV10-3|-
TGTGCCATCAGTGAAGGACTAGCGGTCCAATACAATGAGCAGTTCTTC
CAISEGLAVQYNEQFF
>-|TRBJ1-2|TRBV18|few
TGTGCCAGCTCACCACTCAGGGCGGATAACTATGGCTACACCTTC
CASSPLRADNYGYTF
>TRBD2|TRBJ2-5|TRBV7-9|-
TGTGCCAGCAGCTTAAGGTTCGGACTAGCGGGGGGTCAAGAGACCCAGTACTTC
CASSLRFGLAGGQETQYF
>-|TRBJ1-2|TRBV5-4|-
TGTGCCAGCAGCGCAACCGGGACACCGGATGGCTACACCTTC
CASSATGTPDGYTF
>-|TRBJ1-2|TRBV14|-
TGTGCCAGCAGCCAATTACAGGGAGATAGCTATGGCTACACCTTC
CASSQLQGDSYGYTF
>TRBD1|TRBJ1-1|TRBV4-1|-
TGCGCCAGCAGCCTGCAGACAGGGCTTGGCACTGAAGCTTTCTTT
CASSLQTGLGTEAFF
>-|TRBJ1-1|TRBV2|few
TGTGCCAGCAGACTACAGGGTTATGAGGCTTTCTTT
CASRLQGYEAFF
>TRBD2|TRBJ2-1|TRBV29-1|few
TGCAGCGTTTGGGGACTAGCGGGAGTGTATGTGCGGAATGAGCAGTTCTTC
CSVWGLAGVYVRNEQFF
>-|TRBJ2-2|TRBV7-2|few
TGTGCCAGCAGCTTAGAGGTCGCCGGGGAGCTGTTTTTT
CASSLEVAGELFF
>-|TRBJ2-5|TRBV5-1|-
TGCGCCAGCAGCTTGGCATCCGGGGAGGTGGGCAAGACCCAGTACTTC
CASSLASGEVGKTQYF
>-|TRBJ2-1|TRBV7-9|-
TGTGCCAGCAGCACCCCTATGGGCTCCTACAATGAGCAGTTCTTC
CASSTPMGSYNEQFF
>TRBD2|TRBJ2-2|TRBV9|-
TGTGCCAGCAGCCCAGGGACTAGCGGAACCGGGGAGCTGTTTTTT
CASSPGTSGTGELFF
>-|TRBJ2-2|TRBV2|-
TGTGCCAGCAGTGTTACAGGCTTCACCGGGGAGCTGTTTTTT
CASSVTGFTGELFF
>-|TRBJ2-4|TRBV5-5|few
TGTGCCAGCAGCTTGCTTCTAACCTCTACCAAAAACATTCAGTACTTC
CASSLLLTSTKNIQYF
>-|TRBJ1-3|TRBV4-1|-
TGCGCCAGCAGCCCGGGACCCACTGGAAACACCATATATTTT
CASSPGPTGNTIYF
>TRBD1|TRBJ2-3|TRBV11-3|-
TGTGCCAGCAGCCAAGACAGGGGCCCGGATACGCAGTATTTT
CASSQDRGPDTQYF
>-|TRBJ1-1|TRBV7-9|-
TGTGCCAGCAGCTTACTATCAGGGGTGAACACTGAAGCTTTCTTT
CASSLLSGVNTEAFF
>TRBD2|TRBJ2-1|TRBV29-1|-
TGCAGCGTTGAATTAGCGGGGGGGCCCTACAATGAGCAGTTCTTC
CSVELAGGPYNEQFF
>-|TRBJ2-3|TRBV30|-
TGTGCCTGGAGTGTGGGTAGCGGTAGCACAGATACGCAGTATTTT
CAWSVGSGSTDTQYF
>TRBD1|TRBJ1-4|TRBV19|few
TGTGCCACCTTGGACAGGGGGCCTGAAAAACTGTTTTTT
CATLDRGPEKLFF
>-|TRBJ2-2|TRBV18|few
TGTGCCAGCTCACCAAGAGGGAGCGCGAACACCGGGGAGCTGTTTTTT
CASSPRGSANTGELFF
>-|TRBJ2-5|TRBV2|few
TGTGCCAGCAGGGCGGGACAGTTCCAAGAGACCCAGTACTTC
CASRAGQFQETQYF
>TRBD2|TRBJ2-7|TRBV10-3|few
TGTGCCACCAGAGGGACTAGCTCCCACGAGCAGTACTTC
CATRGTSSHEQYF
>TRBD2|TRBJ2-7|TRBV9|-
TGTGCCAGCAGCGCAACTAGCGGGGCATACGAGCAGTACTTC
CASSATSGAYEQYF
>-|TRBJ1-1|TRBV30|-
TGTGCCTGGGCGGTGCGGATCGCGGGGGAAGCTTTCTTT
CAWAVRIAGEAFF
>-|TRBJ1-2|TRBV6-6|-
TGTGCCAGCAGTCAACGACAGGCCTATGGCTACACCTTC
CASSQRQAYGYTF
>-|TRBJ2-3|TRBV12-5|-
TGTGCTAGTGGTTTTGGATCGCTCCAGTATTTT
CASGFGSLQYF
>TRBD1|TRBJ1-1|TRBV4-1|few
TGCGCCAGCAGGAGACAGGGGGCAGGGCGCACTGAAGCTTTCTTT
CASRRQGAGRTEAFF
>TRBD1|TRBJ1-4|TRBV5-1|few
TGCGCCAGCAGCTCGACAGGGGCGAGTGAAAAACTGTTTTTT
CASSSTGASEKLFF
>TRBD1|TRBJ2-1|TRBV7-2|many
TGTGCCAGCAGCTTACCCGGGACAGGGTTATCAGAGCAGTTCTTC
CASSLPGTGLSEQFF